The sequence of this TCR beta chain was determined in a study of shared clonotypes between healthy human individuals (dated by TCRdb to 2020 to 2022). Regarding the complete study: Three men and a couple of women, aged 18 to 49 years, made up the cohort. Different laboratories and diverse techniques were used to prepare libraries and sequence TCR repertoires, to increase sequencing depth and limit assay-specific biases. Between about 0.9 and 8.9 billion PBMCs per donor were obtained by leukapheresis. For each donor, CD4 naive and CD4 memory were each given three plates, CD8 naive was given two plates, and CD8 memory was given one plate. To estimate repertoire size and how much clonotypes are shared between individuals, the study performed deep sequencing of blood TCR repertoires from a handful of healthy adults. Beyond this particular receptor, the publication reports: The small number of donors limited the genetic and exposure-history diversity represented. Clonotypes shared by all four sorted-subset donors showed higher generation probabilities than non-shared clonotypes. Naive subsets generally had larger estimated clonotype richness than memory subsets. Across a handful of donors, approximately 5% of naive CD4, 3% to 4% of naive CD8, around 2.5% of memory CD4, and 0.4% of memory CD8 clonotypes were shared. Only blood was sampled, and tissue TCR repertoires likely differ from those in blood. Even with the large sequencing depth, rarefaction of the sorted-subset datasets indicated that sequencing was incomplete. Based on pairwise subsampling, the degree of clonotype sharing among donors was expected to be affected by sequencing depth.

Using the deep immunoSEQ assay, multiplex PCR amplified TCR CDR3 regions from genomic DNA. Extracted genomic DNA from each cell subset was distributed evenly across all wells of several immunoSEQ 96-well plates, and each plate was treated as a replicate. For sorted subsets, each replicate PCR was loaded with roughly 0.2 ug genomic DNA, equivalent to 25,000 to 30,000 T cell genomes. The purified libraries were quantified using a Qubit 3.0 fluorometer, sized with a Bioanalyzer 2100, and then quantified again using the KAPA Library Quantification kit. Every immunoSEQ 96-well plate was sequenced on a dedicated single-read 150-cycle Illumina NextSeq 550 flow cell. In the paper's pipeline: Because only junctional sequences without quality scores were contained in the immunoSEQ output, filtering matching that applied to full-length reads could not be performed. To assign V/J genes and CDR3, sequences were annotated using PyIR, a Python wrapper for IgBLAST v1.9, with IMGT germline references. Reads with weak V/J assignments (E-value above 1e-6), missing CDR3, stop codons, out-of-frame junctions, or ambiguous translated residues were removed. V3J clonotypes were defined by identical inferred V gene, J gene, and CDR3 amino acid sequence. Percentage overlap between repertoires was calculated by dividing the number of shared unique clonotypes by the size of the smaller repertoire. Repertoire richness was assessed with RTK rarefaction, the Chao1 estimator, and Recon v2.1 estimates of unobserved clonotypes. OLGA was used to compute generation probabilities for all TCRbeta clonotypes that the gDNA method yielded from a handful of donors. TCRdb retrieved this table from immuneACCESS and kept in-frame rearrangements only. Not all clones are present; in checked studies, unresolved V genes account for under half, and no reason is known for the remainder. The D gene and trimming were derived from the DNA, and the V and J assignments and clone size from that table. The table for this sample lists over a million clones; 97% to 99% of them were counted only once. The ten largest clones represent around 0.33% of the sample.

A remark on this clone: Its antigen remains undetermined. No base quality values were provided; no much bigger clone lies one nucleotide off. This sample also contains other DNA sequences that code for the same CDR3.

The donors were healthy, HIV-negative adults with no recently reported acute infections or vaccinations. All donors were Caucasian adults living in Nashville, Tennessee, USA. Magnetic negative selection was used to enrich CD4+ T cells, after which naive cells were positively selected on CD45RA and the negative fraction became the memory subset. Blood was collected by leukapheresis, and PBMCs were isolated by Ficoll-Histopaque density gradient centrifugation and then cryopreserved in liquid nitrogen vapor phase. Analytical flow cytometry was used to check the purity and quantity of every magnetically sorted T cell population. From each sorted fraction, genomic DNA was isolated and quantified by UV absorbance on a Nanodrop 2000c. What was sequenced was naive CD4+ T cells sorted from blood. Read against the paper, the sample's cell subset or site label means: CD45RA+ positively selected. The source of this sequence is a man aged 25 to 40 in good health.

This receptor carries the CDR3 CASSRDRGNEKLFF. The DNA sequence reads TGTGCCAGCAGCCGCGACAGGGGTAATGAAAAACTGTTTTTT. The sequence links TRBV7-2 to TRBJ1-4; TRBD1 matches 8 bases in the middle. Per the germline V gene, SGHTA is the CDR1 and FQGNSA is the CDR2. The V end gives up 5 bases and the J end 4 bases, leaving 3 bases in the junction not matched to a gene. The cysteine opens and the phenylalanine closes a CDR3 of 14 amino acids. The CDR3 DNA has 42 bases and is translated from base 1. Where the CDR3 stops, the reference TRBV7-2 and TRBJ1-4 genes take over; the full variable domain is GAGVSQSPSNKVTEKGKDVELRCDPISGHTALYWYRQSLGQGLEFLIYFQGNSAPDKSGLPSDRFSAERTGGSVSTLTIQRTQQEDSAVYLCASSRDRGNEKLFFGSGTQLSVL.